What follows are 26 T cell receptor beta chains derived from one specimen sequenced in a study of blood T cell repertoires in COVID-19. Sequenced by immunoSEQ multiplex PCR; TCRdb stores in-frame clones only, minus some. Among roughly 40,000 clones listed, over 70% were seen once. The sequencing sample was made of peripheral blood. All receptors derive from a woman in her sixties or seventies with acute or convalescent COVID-19.

Only a few counts were recorded for this clone. Here the CDR3 reads CASSSTSSRGTEAFF. CDR3 coding DNA: TGTGCCAGCAGTTCCACCTCGTCCAGGGGCACTGAAGCTTTCTTT. The V and J genes are TRBV6-5 and TRBJ1-1; possibly TRBD1 for D (6 bases). V was pared by 4 bases and J by 4 bases, with 16 bases between. The CDR3 contains 15 residues. Per germline, CDR1 MNHEY and CDR2 SVGAGI.

The chain combines TRBV10-3 with TRBJ1-1, with D possibly TRBD1 on 6 matching bases. V was pared by 10 bases and J by 4 bases, with 13 bases between. The germline V gene encodes CDR1 ENHRY and CDR2 SYGVKD. This CDR3 spans 12 amino acids. CDR3: CATSQGITEAFF. The DNA for the CDR3 is TGTGCCACGAGCCAGGGGATCACTGAAGCTTTCTTT.

This chain links TRBV28 with TRBJ2-5, with TRBD1 matching 7 bases. The CDR3 is 14 residues long. Germline CDR1 and CDR2: MDHEN and SYDVKM. The J segment lost 2 bases and the V segment lost 5 bases, leaving 5 bases of the junction unmatched. CDR3 sequence reads: CASSPTTGQETQYF. Here the CDR3 DNA reads TGTGCCAGCAGTCCGACGACAGGGCAAGAGACCCAGTACTTC.

This chain joins TRBV28 and TRBJ2-7; D possibly corresponds to TRBD1 (7 bases). Germline CDR1 MDHEN, CDR2 SYDVKM. V gave up 3 bases and J gave up 4 bases, with 13 bases separating them. This CDR3 spans 14 amino acids. In nucleotides, the CDR3 is TGTGCCAGCAGTTTGGAGGGGGCGCGGTACGAGCAGTACGTC. As protein: CASSLEGARYEQYV.

CDR3 DNA sequence: TGTGCCAGTAGTTTCTTCGGCAGGGTAGGGGAGACCCAGTACTTC. Translated, it gives CASSFFGRVGETQYF. The chain is built from TRBV19 and TRBJ2-5, with D possibly matching TRBD1 (5 bases). The CDR3 has 15 residues. The V gene's germline CDR1 is LNHDA and CDR2 SQIVND (reference sequence). The V end lost 5 bases, the J end lost 5 bases, and 18 bases lay between the germline ends.

The chain has TRBV4-2 and TRBJ1-4, with D tentatively TRBD1 (5 bases). The V end was cut by 5 bases, the J end by 8 bases, with 15 bases between. The CDR3 runs to 14 residues. Germline CDR1 LGHNA, CDR2 YNFKEQ. This CDR3 reads CASSFGGPDEKLFF. DNA for the CDR3: TGTGCCAGCAGCTTCGGGGGTCCGGACGAAAAACTGTTTTTT.

This clone was seen once. The rearrangement joins TRBV12-3 or TRBV12-4 to TRBJ1-2, with 7 nucleotides matching TRBD1. V gave up 6 bases and J gave up 10 bases; unmatched junction bases: 8. The CDR3 loop spans 12 amino acids. CDR3 DNA: TGTGCCAGCAGATCCGGGACAGAACCCTACACCTTC. It codes for CASRSGTEPYTF.

The rearrangement uses TRBV7-2 and TRBJ2-1, with 10 bases lining up with TRBD2. V was pared by 5 bases and J by 6 bases, with 10 bases of the junction left unmatched. This CDR3 is built from 16 residues. Germline values: CDR1 SGHTA, CDR2 FQGNSA. The CDR3 region is CASSPRFSSGGNEQFF. As DNA, the CDR3 is TGTGCCAGCAGCCCCCGTTTTTCTAGCGGGGGCAATGAGCAGTTCTTC.

The chain employs TRBV6-2 or TRBV6-3 and TRBJ2-3; no clear D. CDR3 length equals 14 residues. Germline values: CDR1 MNHEY, CDR2 SVGEGT. Trimming removed 3 bases from V and 0 bases from J, with 7 bases in between. CDR3 sequence (DNA): TGTGCCAGCAGTTATATTACTAGCACAGATACGCAGTATTTT. Translating it yields CASSYITSTDTQYF.

The CDR3 is CASSPASGNTEAFF. In DNA, the CDR3 is TGTGCCAGCTCACCTGCGAGCGGGAACACTGAAGCTTTCTTT. The V and J genes are TRBV18 and TRBJ1-1, with unresolved D. This CDR3 has 14 residues. V lost 3 bases and J lost 1, with 9 bases in between. The V gene's germline CDR1 is KGHSH and CDR2 LQKENI.

The V call is TRBV19, the J call TRBJ1-5, with D hard to call. Germline V gene lookup returns CDR1 LNHDA and CDR2 SQIVND (reference sequence). The CDR3 has 15 residues. V was shortened by 5 bases and J by 0 bases, with 11 bases between the two germline ends. The CDR3, as DNA: TGTGCCAGTAGTCCTACGGAGTTTAGCAATCAGCCCCAGCATTTT. Protein: CASSPTEFSNQPQHF.

This clone is a singleton in its sample. V usage is TRBV15 and J usage is TRBJ2-3, with a possible D match to TRBD2 (6 bases). The CDR3 loop spans 17 amino acids. Trimming removed 4 bases at V and 2 bases at J, with 19 bases between. CDR1 is LNHNV, CDR2 YYDKDF, per germline (reference sequence). CDR3 nucleotide sequence: TGTGCCACCAGCACTGGAGGAGGGGCCCTTTACACAGATACGCAGTATTTT. It specifies CATSTGGGALYTDTQYF.

The chain links TRBV19 to TRBJ1-1, with D uncertain. The CDR3 runs to 14 residues. With 6 bases removed from V and 1 base from J, the gap between germline ends came to 12 bases. In germline, CDR1 is LNHDA, CDR2 SQIVND (reference sequence). The CDR3 reads CASRSGWRNTEAFF. CDR3 nucleotides: TGTGCCAGTAGATCCGGATGGAGGAACACTGAAGCTTTCTTT.

Note on this clone: Other DNA sequences of this sample code for an identical CDR3. CDR3 DNA: TGTGCCAGCAGCTTTAGGGGGGGGTCCTACGAGCAGTACGTC. This encodes CASSFRGGSYEQYV. The V and J genes are TRBV11-3 and TRBJ2-7; D is possibly TRBD2 (7 bases). From germline, CDR1 is SGHNT and CDR2 YENEEA. V lost 3 bases, J lost 1 base, and 10 bases lay in between. This CDR3 is 14 amino acids long.

This clone was recorded only once. The rearrangement uses TRBV7-2 and TRBJ2-7; 7 bases line up with TRBD2. The CDR3 extends over 15 amino acids. The V segment lost 0 bases and the J segment 3 bases; nucleotides outside the gene matches: 5. CDR1 SGHTA and CDR2 FQGNSA come from the germline V gene. The CDR3, as DNA: TGTGCCAGCAGCTTAGCCACCGGGACTATCTACGAGCAGTACGTC. Amino acids: CASSLATGTIYEQYV.

This clone appeared once. The chain links TRBV7-6 to TRBJ2-2; tentative D call: TRBD2 (6 bases). Germline lookup yields CDR1 SGHVS and CDR2 FNYEAQ. This CDR3 contains 17 residues. The V end was cut by 0 bases, the J end by 5 bases, with 16 bases between. The CDR3 sequence: CASSLAIVGRNTGELFF. CDR3 in DNA: TGTGCCAGCAGCTTAGCCATCGTAGGGAGGAATACCGGGGAGCTGTTTTTT. Based on the CDR3 plus reference TRBV7-6 and TRBJ2-2, the full variable domain is GAGVSQSPRYKVTKRGQDVALRCDPISGHVSLYWYRQALGQGPEFLTYFNYEAQQDKSGLPNDRFSAERPEGSISTLTIQRTEQRDSAMYRCASSLAIVGRNTGELFFGEGSRLTVL.

This clone was seen once. The chain combines TRBV24-1 with TRBJ2-6; TRBD1 matches 7 bases. Germline CDR1 is KGHDR and CDR2 is SFDVKD. The CDR3 covers 17 residues. The V gene end was trimmed by 7 bases and the J gene end by 0 bases; junction bases not matched to a gene: 8. The CDR3 loop reads CATSHRGPNSGANVLTF. In nucleotides, the CDR3 is TGTGCCACCAGCCACAGGGGCCCCAACTCTGGGGCCAACGTCCTGACTTTC.

This sequence joins TRBV11-2 and TRBJ2-3, with D perhaps TRBD1 (5 bases). The V gene lost 1 base and the J gene lost 1 base, with 9 bases spanning the gap. The CDR3 loop spans 15 amino acids. CDR1 and CDR2 (germline): SGHAT, FQNNGV. Written as DNA, the CDR3 is TGTGCCAGCAGCTTAGGGGTAGGGGGCACAGATACGCAGTATTTT. Translated: CASSLGVGGTDTQYF.

This rearrangement joins TRBV5-5 to TRBJ2-2; the D gene is possibly TRBD1 (6 bases). Per the germline V gene, CDR1 is SGHKS and CDR2 is YYEKEE (reference sequence). V was shortened by 4 bases and J by 0 bases, with 10 bases between the two germline ends. The CDR3 has 15 amino acids. For the CDR3, the DNA is TGTGCCAGCAGCCCGACAGGAGCGAACACCGGGGAGCTGTTTTTT. Residues: CASSPTGANTGELFF.

V gene TRBV14 combines with J gene TRBJ2-4; 9 bases are shared with TRBD2. CDR3 length equals 16 residues. V gave up 4 bases and J gave up 5 bases; unmatched junction bases: 9. Germline V gene data show CDR1 as SGHDN and CDR2 as FVKESK. The CDR3 DNA sequence: TGTGCCAGCAGCCCCTTAGCAGGCGGGAGGGAAAACATTCAGTACTTC. This gives the protein CASSPLAGGRENIQYF.

This clone was observed a few times. The chain combines TRBV19 with TRBJ2-1; TRBD2 matches at 7 bases. The germline V gene encodes CDR1 LNHDA and CDR2 SQIVND (reference sequence). J gave up 10 bases and V 5 bases, and 8 bases lay outside the gene matches. The CDR3 covers 13 residues. As DNA, the CDR3 is TGTGCCAGTAGTGCTAGCGGTTTTGGGGAGCAGTTCTTC. Translating it yields CASSASGFGEQFF.

The chain joins TRBV5-1 to TRBJ2-5; 9 bases line up with TRBD1. Germline loops: CDR1 SGHRS, CDR2 YFSETQ. V was pared by 3 bases and J by 10 bases, with 10 bases of the junction left unmatched. The CDR3 runs to 14 residues. CDR3 nucleotide sequence: TGCGCCAGCAGCTCGGACGGACAGGGGCCAGGCCAGTACTTC. This gives the protein CASSSDGQGPGQYF.

The genes are TRBV9 and TRBJ2-1, with 7 positions matching TRBD2. CDR3 length: 17 amino acids. The germline CDR1 and CDR2 sequences are SGDLS and YYNGEE. The V gene end was trimmed by 0 bases and the J gene end by 0 bases; junction bases not matched to a gene: 6. CDR3 sequence: CASSVDSRGSSYNEQFF. CDR3 bases: TGTGCCAGCAGCGTAGACTCGCGGGGGAGCTCCTACAATGAGCAGTTCTTC.

This chain connects TRBV5-8 to TRBJ2-5, with 13 bases matching TRBD2. CDR3 length: 15 residues. Trimming cost V 5 bases and J 3 bases; bases outside gene matches: 4. Germline CDR1 SGHTS, CDR2 YDEGEE. CDR3 sequence (DNA): TGTGCCAGCAGTAGGACTAGCGGGAGTAAAGAGACCCAGTACTTC. It specifies CASSRTSGSKETQYF.

V is TRBV5-6 and J is TRBJ2-7, with D uncertain. In germline, CDR1 is SGHDT, CDR2 YYEEEE. Between the trimmed V and J ends, which lost 4 bases and 2 bases, there was a span of 7 bases. This CDR3 spans 12 amino acids. CDR3 sequence (DNA): TGTGCCAGCAGCCTGAGAGCCTACGAGCAGTACGTC. Translated, it gives CASSLRAYEQYV.

The gene calls are TRBV3-1 (or the pseudogene TRBV3-2) and TRBJ2-7; D is perhaps TRBD2 (6 bases). Trimming removed 1 base at V and 2 bases at J, with 12 bases between. The CDR3 consists of 15 residues. Per germline, CDR1 LGHDT and CDR2 YNNKEL (reference sequence). This chain's CDR3 is CASSQGAGPTYEQYV. CDR3 nucleotides: TGTGCCAGCAGCCAAGGAGCGGGCCCGACCTACGAGCAGTACGTC.